What follows describes a single T cell receptor (beta chain). Which antigen it targets is not known. It has no much larger one-base neighbor in the sample; base qualities were not kept. Peripheral blood CD8+ and CD4+ T cells from healthy donors, Susac syndrome patients and multiple sclerosis patients were profiled by high-throughput TCR beta sequencing. Treatment-naive patients with stable or active relapsing-remitting disease fulfilling revised McDonald criteria were used as multiple sclerosis controls. Bulk CD8+ and CD4+ T cells were purified by magnetic negative isolation, whereas CD8+ TEMRA cells were enriched by FACS. Blood was collected in EDTA tubes and processed within 24 hours, with PBMCs isolated through density gradient centrifugation. PBMCs intended for TCR sequencing were frozen in liquid nitrogen and were later thawed in a 37 degrees C water bath. The sorted or isolated CD4+, CD8+ and CD8+ TEMRA cells reached a purity of at least 90%.

RNA was extracted using the RNeasy kit, and about 0.45 to 1 ug of the RNA was reverse transcribed with random hexamers. The immunoSEQ multiplex PCR assay, which covers 54 Vbeta and 13 Jbeta segments, was used to amplify TCR beta CDR3 regions. Bias from PCR amplification was corrected by using a synthetic template baseline for primer optimization and for computational correction. The study's processing was this. Reads were annotated to V, D and J genes per IMGT and analyzed with immunoSEQ Analyzer, keeping only productive sequences. To calculate clonality, Shannon entropy was normalized by log2 of the number of productive unique sequences and then subtracted from one. Public and private clones were assessed among the 100 most prevalent clones of each patient and control. Clones were defined as Susac-specific if absent from the healthy and MS cohorts, from 1052 published viral clones and from other ImmuneACCESS disease sequences. TCRdb took the public reads, trimmed them with fastp at Q25, ran MiXCR for clone calling and kept in-frame beta chains. When rows share a CDR3 protein, they turn into one entry using the most common DNA and genes. These V and J calls derive from TCRdb rather than the authors' analysis. The sample yields around 180,000 distinct CDR3 sequences; about 94% were counted once. Roughly 0.1% of the sample is in the top ten clones.

The data were obtained in a study of CD8 T cells in Susac syndrome (dated by TCRdb to between 2018 and 2021). Background on the whole study: The study used repertoire sequencing to test whether antigen drove CD8+ T cell activation and differentiation in Susac syndrome.

The research as a whole found: The number of individuals in the TCR sequencing and HLA analysis was acknowledged as relatively small.

The sample was CD4+ T cells from PBMCs. This clonotype was obtained from a human donor with multiple sclerosis.

The CDR3 in this case is CSAQRLSLDYNEQFF. The DNA sequence is given as TGCAGTGCCCAGCGACTCTCCCTGGACTACAATGAGCAGTTCTTC. The chain couples TRBV20-1 to TRBJ2-1; the D gene lacks a confident call. Including the terminal cysteine and phenylalanine, the CDR3 comprises 15 residues. Only CDR3 DNA is held: 45 bases, read in frame from base 1. From a lookup of the germline V gene (reference sequence), CDR1 and CDR2 are DFQATT and SNEGSKA. The trim is 6 bases for V and 3 bases for J, with a gap of 18 bases between the germline ends.